Described below is a single T cell receptor beta chain sequence and its context. What it binds is unknown. Donors were healthy Caucasian individuals from Russia aged roughly 6 to 90. Donors gave ten milliliters of peripheral blood apiece. Trimming stripped 0 bases from V and 5 bases from J, with 13 bases between. The CDR3 is 15 amino acids. Germline values: CDR1 SEHNR, CDR2 FQNEAQ (reference sequence). The sample belongs to a study of blood T cells in healthy people across ages. Findings and caveats of the study: Donor CMV status was unknown, possibly confounding expanded clonotype changes.

A second PCR, run for roughly 7 to 11 cycles, used a sample-barcoded 5' primer plus a J-beta primer mix. Each CDR3 protein gets one entry after TCRdb re-called the 5' RACE reads with MiXCR. The sample has some 1.8 million distinct CDR3 sequences, around 42% seen once; the top ten hold more than 20%. The chain links TRBV7-9 to TRBJ2-5; D remains ambiguous. Sequenced material: blood. This TCR was recovered from a human donor in good health. CDR3 sequence: CASSLAGKTWETQYF. The CDR3 coding sequence is TGTGCCAGCAGCTTAGCAGGGAAGACCTGGGAGACCCAGTACTTC.